The present TCR beta chain was sequenced within a study of neurological immune-mediated disorders. Where libraries were unsorted, they were derived from 2 million PBMCs stored at -80 degrees C. This clonotype was recorded many times. Its antigen is as yet unknown. 5'RACE with 10-nucleotide random UMIs produced the cDNA. One entry per CDR3 protein, called by TCRdb with MiXCR from the 5' RACE reads. This sample yields roughly 60,000 distinct CDR3 sequences, of which around 10% are seen a single time; less than 2% belongs to the top ten. Broader study findings: Because no CDR3 amino acid sequences were shared across subjects by expanded clones, private repertoires were suggested in all groups. While HTLV-1-associated myelopathy showed the greatest TCR clonal expansion, multiple sclerosis showed the least, falling below healthy controls.

Germline V lookup: CDR1 SGHDT, CDR2 YYEEEE. V gave up 1 base and J gave up 3 bases, with 22 bases separating them. The CDR3 runs to 18 residues. Sequencing was performed on PBMCs. The chain is built from TRBV5-6 and TRBJ1-2; D gene uncertain. This clonotype was sampled from a man in his 60s in good health. The CDR3 DNA reads as TGTGCCAGCAGCTTGCGAATAAGGGCAGCCAGGACCTACTATGGCTACACCTTC. Amino acid sequence: CASSLRIRAARTYYGYTF.